The rows below give T cell receptor beta chains drawn from one sample of a study of regulatory T cells in long-lasting Graves disease. TCRdb re-derived calls from the multiplex PCR reads in MiXCR, one entry per CDR3 protein. The sample yields over 300,000 distinct CDR3 sequences, around a sixth seen once. Specimen: peripheral blood mononuclear cells (PBMCs), collected at new diagnosis, from a patient treated with antithyroid drugs. These receptors were obtained from a female donor with Graves disease. CDR3s include the opening cysteine and the closing phenylalanine or tryptophan. The D gene is left open where the match is weak. The size of a clone is reported for some rows only, either as once, few or many, or as a class for expanded clones.

many	TRBV28	TRBJ2-2	TRBD2	TGTGCCATCGGAATTAGCGGGAGGAACACCGGGGAGCTGTTTTTT	CAIGISGRNTGELFF
many	TRBV2	TRBJ2-7	.	TGTGCCAGCAGTGAACGGTTGAGGGGTTTGAAGGAGCAGTACTTC	CASSERLRGLKEQYF
few	TRBV7-2	TRBJ2-5	TRBD1	TGTGCCAGCAGCCCTACGACAGGGGGTAGTCGGGAGACCCAGTACTTC	CASSPTTGGSRETQYF
many	TRBV9	TRBJ1-1	.	TGTGCCAGCAGCGTCGTACAGGACACTGAAGCTTTCTTT	CASSVVQDTEAFF
many	TRBV6-5	TRBJ1-3	TRBD1	TGTGCCAGCAGTTACTGGCATGAAGGGGGCGGAAACACCATATATTTT	CASSYWHEGGGNTIYF
many	TRBV20-1	TRBJ2-7	.	TGCAGTGCTAGAGTACCCAGGACGGGTAGCTCCTACGAGCAGTACTTC	CSARVPRTGSSYEQYF
.	TRBV24-1	TRBJ2-4	.	TGTGCCACCAGAGATACAAAAAACATTCAGTACTTC	CATRDTKNIQYF
.	TRBV7-3	TRBJ2-3	.	TGTGCCAGCAGCCCCGCTAGCGGCACAGATACGCAGTATTTT	CASSPASGTDTQYF
.	TRBV4-1	TRBJ2-1	TRBD2	TGCGCCAGCAGCCAAGAGAGAACCGGGACTAGCGGGGGGTACATCTACAATGAGCAGTTCTTC	CASSQERTGTSGGYIYNEQFF
many	TRBV20-1	TRBJ2-5	TRBD2	TGCAGTGCTTCATCACTTCGACTAGCGGGGGCAGTGACCCAGTACTTC	CSASSLRLAGAVTQYF
many	TRBV12-3/TRBV12-4	TRBJ2-2	.	TGTGCCAGCAGTTTTGGTCTGACAGGGAGGTCCGGGGAGCTGTTTTTT	CASSFGLTGRSGELFF
.	TRBV5-4	TRBJ1-1	.	TGTGCCAGCAGCCCCGGACAGAGGAACACTGAAGCTTTCTTT	CASSPGQRNTEAFF
.	TRBV6-5	TRBJ2-4	TRBD2	TGTGCCAGCAGTTACTTGGGACTAGCGGTTATAGCCAAAAACATTCAGTACTTC	CASSYLGLAVIAKNIQYF
few	TRBV6-5	TRBJ2-1	TRBD1	TGTGCCAGCAGTTCCCCGGACAGGGGCCGTGAGCAGTTCTTC	CASSSPDRGREQFF
few	TRBV7-8	TRBJ2-5	TRBD1	TGTGCCAGCAGCGCATACACCGGGGACAGGGTGTGGGAGACCCAGTACTTC	CASSAYTGDRVWETQYF
many	TRBV18	TRBJ1-5	.	TGTGCCAGCAGTTCCAGGAATCAGCCCCAGCATTTT	CASSSRNQPQHF
.	TRBV7-3	TRBJ2-2	.	TGTGCCAGCAGCCGGGATTCGCGGACCGGGGAGCTGTTTTTT	CASSRDSRTGELFF
few	TRBV7-2	TRBJ1-2	TRBD1	TGTGCCAGCAGCTTATTAGTGACAGGGGATCCCCTTGGCTACACCTTC	CASSLLVTGDPLGYTF
.	TRBV6-4	TRBJ1-4	.	TGTGCCAGCAGTGACAGGATTAATGAAAAACTGTTTTTT	CASSDRINEKLFF
few	TRBV6-5	TRBJ2-1	.	TGTGCCAGCAGTTACGACCGACACGGAAACGGTGAGCAGTTCTTC	CASSYDRHGNGEQFF
.	TRBV5-8	TRBJ1-4	TRBD1	TGTGCCAGCAGCTCGCACCCGGGACAGAATGAAAAACTGTTTTTT	CASSSHPGQNEKLFF
many	TRBV7-2	TRBJ2-1	.	TGTGCCAGCAGCCTGTCGGGGGATGAGCAGTTCTTC	CASSLSGDEQFF
many	TRBV15	TRBJ1-5	.	TGTGCCACGACAATGGGCCGCAATCAGCCCCAGCATTTT	CATTMGRNQPQHF
many	TRBV4-1	TRBJ2-1	.	TGCGCCAGCAGCCACTTTTACGGGGCCGTTTACAATGAGCAGTTCTTC	CASSHFYGAVYNEQFF
.	TRBV20-1	TRBJ2-3	TRBD2	TGCAGTGCTAGACTAGCGGGGCTCACAGATACGCAGTATTTT	CSARLAGLTDTQYF
many	TRBV30	TRBJ1-4	TRBD1	TGTGCCTGGTCCCCATTCCGGGACAGGGTTAATGAAAAACTGTTTTTT	CAWSPFRDRVNEKLFF
many	TRBV9	TRBJ2-1	TRBD1	TGTGCCAGCAGCGTGAACCGGGACAGGGGAGTGAATGAGCAGTTCTTC	CASSVNRDRGVNEQFF
many	TRBV30	TRBJ2-7	TRBD1	TGTGCCTGGAGCCCCCCGGGACAGCGCTCCTACGAGCAGTACTTC	CAWSPPGQRSYEQYF
many	TRBV30	TRBJ2-2	.	TGTGCCTGGACCCCAGGGGTATCAGGGGAGCTGTTTTTT	CAWTPGVSGELFF
many	TRBV7-3	TRBJ2-1	.	TGTGCCAGCAGCTTAGGAGGACCTGATAATGAGCAGTTCTTC	CASSLGGPDNEQFF
.	TRBV20-1	TRBJ2-1	TRBD2	TGCAGTGCTAGGTTTCCAGCGGGGGGGAGCTCCTACAATGAGCAGTTCTTC	CSARFPAGGSSYNEQFF
many	TRBV3-1	TRBJ2-5	.	TGTGCCAGCAGCCCCGACATGGAGACCCAGTACTTC	CASSPDMETQYF
many	TRBV11-2	TRBJ2-1	.	TGTGCCAGCAGCCCGGACAGCCTAGAGGCCGGTGAGCAGTTCTTC	CASSPDSLEAGEQFF
many	TRBV7-2	TRBJ2-3	TRBD2	TGCGCCAGCAGTAGACTAGCGGGAGGAAACACAGATACGCAGTATTTT	CASSRLAGGNTDTQYF
many	TRBV5-6	TRBJ1-5	.	TGTGCCAGCAGCCCCGGGACACCGAATAGCAATCAGCCCCAGCATTTT	CASSPGTPNSNQPQHF
many	TRBV3-1	TRBJ2-4	TRBD2	TGTGCCAGCAGCCAAGCGACTAGCGGGATAGCCAAAAACATTCAGTACTTC	CASSQATSGIAKNIQYF
.	TRBV13	TRBJ1-1	TRBD1	TGTGCCAGCAGCTCCGGGGACAGGGTAGGCACTGAAGCTTTCTTT	CASSSGDRVGTEAFF
many	TRBV7-9	TRBJ1-2	.	TGTGCCAGCAGCCCAGGGATCTCCTTCGCTAACTATGGCTACACCTTC	CASSPGISFANYGYTF
.	TRBV19	TRBJ1-2	TRBD1	TGTGCCAGTAGTACCGCCGACAGGGGGACAAATGGCTACACCTTC	CASSTADRGTNGYTF
.	TRBV7-2	TRBJ2-1	.	TGTGCCAGCAGCTTAGGGGGCCTAGCGAATCTGTTCTTC	CASSLGGLANLFF
few	TRBV24-1	TRBJ1-2	.	TGTGCCACCAGTGCAAGGGGCTACAACTATGGCTACACCTTC	CATSARGYNYGYTF
many	TRBV3-1	TRBJ2-3	.	TGTGCCAGCAGCTCGCATACAGCCGTGGATACGCAGTATTTT	CASSSHTAVDTQYF
few	TRBV10-2	TRBJ2-5	TRBD2	TGCGCCACCGGACTAGTGAGGGAGACCCAGTACTTC	CATGLVRETQYF